This record concerns one T cell receptor beta chain sequence. The antigen is not known. These data belong to a study of T cells after yellow fever vaccination. Study conclusions and caveats: Among primary-vaccination clones, most reappeared after the booster, at 95% to 96% for CD4 and around 91% for CD8.

In making TCR cDNA, 5'RACE template switching added a universal primer site and UMIs to it. TCRdb fed the 5' RACE reads into MiXCR, producing one record per CDR3 protein. This sample yields about 99,000 distinct CDR3 sequences, of which about 6% are seen a single time; 35% to 50% belongs to the top ten. With 6 bases removed from V and 0 bases from J, the gap between germline ends came to 15 bases. The CDR3 extends over 16 amino acids. Germline V lookup: CDR1 SNHLY, CDR2 FYNNEI. This clonotype was sampled from a man aged 18 to 29 who received the YFV17D yellow fever vaccine. This chain links TRBV2 with TRBJ2-1; no definite D call. This sample comprised CD8+ T cells sorted from PBMCs, obtained 10 days after the yellow fever booster vaccination. This chain's CDR3 is CASRPVGLSSYNEQFF. CDR3 coding DNA: TGTGCCAGCAGGCCCGTGGGCCTAAGCTCCTACAATGAGCAGTTCTTC.